This passage covers 8 T cell receptor beta chains from one sample sequenced in a study of blood T cells in healthy people across ages. For the second PCR, which ran for about 7 to 11 cycles, a sample-barcoded 5' primer and a J-beta primer mix were used. TCRdb recomputed calls from the 5' RACE reads with MiXCR, one row per CDR3 protein. The data contain 550,000 to 650,000 distinct CDR3 sequences, 27% of them singletons. A further study also used this sample, focusing on T cells of mothers and their children.

Sequencing input: blood. These TCRs come from a boy younger than 10 in good health.

The CDR3 spells CASSPPVDRGETQYF. The CDR3 DNA sequence: TGTGCCAGCTCACCACCGGTTGACAGGGGAGAGACCCAGTACTTC. The genes are TRBV18 and TRBJ2-5, with 8 bases identical to TRBD1. V lost 0 bases to trimming and J lost 4 bases; unmatched junction nucleotides: 4. Germline lookup yields CDR1 KGHSH and CDR2 LQKENI. The CDR3 is 15 amino acids. The whole variable domain, filled in from reference TRBV18 and TRBJ2-5, reads NAGVMQNPRHLVRRRGQEARLRCSPMKGHSHVYWYRQLPEEGLKFMVYLQKENIIDESGMPKERFSAEFPKEGPSILRIQQVVRGDSAAYFCASSPPVDRGETQYFGPGTRLLVL.

The table lists this clonotype with a few counts. The rearrangement uses TRBV20-1 and TRBJ1-6; 8 nucleotides agree with TRBD1. J gave up 10 bases and V 3 bases, and 11 bases lay outside the gene matches. CDR3 length: 15 residues. Per the germline V gene, CDR1 is DFQATT and CDR2 is SNEGSKA (reference sequence). CDR3 nucleotide sequence: TGCAGTGCTAGGAAGCCCGGGACAGGATACTCACCCCTCCACTTT. This gives the protein CSARKPGTGYSPLHF.

This chain uses TRBV12-5 with TRBJ2-7; tentative D call: TRBD2 (5 bases). The germline V and J ends were trimmed by 2 bases and 9 bases, with 11 bases remaining between them. CDR3 length: 12 amino acids. CDR1 LGHNT and CDR2 FRNRAP come from the germline V gene. CDR3 in DNA: TGTGCTAGTGGTTTGACCCCAGGAGGGCAGTACTTC. It translates to CASGLTPGGQYF.

This clonotype was seen only a few times. This chain connects TRBV28 to TRBJ1-2, with TRBD1 as a possible D gene (6 bases). The CDR3 has 14 residues. The germline V and J ends were trimmed by 1 base and 5 bases, with 11 bases remaining between them. Germline V lookup: CDR1 MDHEN, CDR2 SYDVKM. CDR3 bases: TGTGCCAGCAGTTTATCCAGGGGCGATTATGGCTACACCTTC. Its translation: CASSLSRGDYGYTF.

This clonotype has only a few counts. V usage is TRBV6-2 or TRBV6-3 and J usage is TRBJ2-1, with D maybe TRBD2 (6 bases). This CDR3 is 14 amino acids long. V was trimmed by 5 bases and J by 6 bases, leaving 14 bases between them. The V gene's germline CDR1 is MNHEY and CDR2 SVGEGT. CDR3 nucleotide sequence: TGTGCCAGCAGTCAGGACTATCCGGGCAATGAGCAGTTCTTC. This translates into CASSQDYPGNEQFF.

A few counts support this clonotype. The chain couples TRBV20-1 to TRBJ2-1; 9 bases line up with TRBD2. The CDR3 loop spans 16 amino acids. Germline V gene sequence: CDR1 DFQATT, CDR2 SNEGSKA (reference sequence). V lost 0 bases to trimming and J lost 10 bases; unmatched junction nucleotides: 13. For the CDR3, the DNA is TGCAGTGCTAGAGATCAGCGATTAGCGGGGGCTCGGGAGCAGTTCTTC. The encoded protein is CSARDQRLAGAREQFF.

J is TRBJ1-1 and V is TRBV7-9; D unclear. Trimming removed 2 bases from V and 2 bases from J, with 9 bases in between. The CDR3 has 14 residues. Looked up from germline, CDR1 is SEHNR and CDR2 is FQNEAQ (reference sequence). This chain's CDR3 is CASSLSLTNTEAFF. CDR3 sequence (DNA): TGTGCCAGCAGCTTAAGTCTAACCAACACTGAAGCTTTCTTT.

The chain uses TRBV6-5 and TRBJ2-7; D call uncertain. The CDR3 is made up of 14 amino acids. V was pared by 6 bases and J by 0 bases, with 12 bases between. Germline V gives CDR1 MNHEY, CDR2 SVGAGI. The CDR3 nucleotides are TGTGCCAGCAGCTTTCAGACGTCCTCCTACGAGCAGTACTTC. Protein sequence: CASSFQTSSYEQYF.